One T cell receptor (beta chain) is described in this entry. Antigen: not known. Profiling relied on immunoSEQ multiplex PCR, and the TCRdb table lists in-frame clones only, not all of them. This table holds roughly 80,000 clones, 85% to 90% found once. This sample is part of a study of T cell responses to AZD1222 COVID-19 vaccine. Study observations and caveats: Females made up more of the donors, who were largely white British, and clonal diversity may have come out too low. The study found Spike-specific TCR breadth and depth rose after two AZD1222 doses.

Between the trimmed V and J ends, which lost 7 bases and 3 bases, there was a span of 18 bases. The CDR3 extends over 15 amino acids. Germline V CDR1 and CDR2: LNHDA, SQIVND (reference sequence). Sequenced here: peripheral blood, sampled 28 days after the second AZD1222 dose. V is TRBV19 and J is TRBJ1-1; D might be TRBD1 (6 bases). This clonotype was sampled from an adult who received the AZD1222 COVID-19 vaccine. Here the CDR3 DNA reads TGTGCCAGTATTAAAGGGGGGGTCCGGGACACTGAAGCTTTCTTT. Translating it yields CASIKGGVRDTEAFF.